This TCR beta chain appears in the sequencing data of a study of blood T cell repertoires in COVID-19. Study-wide context: Collection of acute and convalescent COVID-19 samples took place in the United States, Italy and Spain. In each case, the material was cDNA or gDNA derived from T cells, B-cell-depleted T cells, or PBMCs.

This clone was seen only a few times. The CDR3 consists of 15 residues. V was pared by 3 bases and J by 3 bases, with 6 bases of the junction left unmatched. CDR1 and CDR2 (germline): SGHNT, YYREEE (reference sequence). Authors' analysis steps: It was from reference gene primer amplification that nucleated cell counts were estimated. Clones were sequenced by immunoSEQ multiplex PCR, and TCRdb holds only the in-frame ones, with some missing. V and J calls and clone size come straight from that table; D and trimming were deduced from the DNA. Altogether some 120,000 clones are present, 55% to 75% being singletons, with the ten largest covering about 2.2%.

This TCR came from a woman in her seventies with acute or convalescent COVID-19. The sequencing sample was made of peripheral blood. This sequence joins TRBV5-4 and TRBJ2-3; 8 bases line up with TRBD2. Here the CDR3 DNA reads TGTGCCAGCAGCTCAGCGGGAGTGGGGACAGATACGCAGTATTTT. Its translation is CASSSAGVGTDTQYF.